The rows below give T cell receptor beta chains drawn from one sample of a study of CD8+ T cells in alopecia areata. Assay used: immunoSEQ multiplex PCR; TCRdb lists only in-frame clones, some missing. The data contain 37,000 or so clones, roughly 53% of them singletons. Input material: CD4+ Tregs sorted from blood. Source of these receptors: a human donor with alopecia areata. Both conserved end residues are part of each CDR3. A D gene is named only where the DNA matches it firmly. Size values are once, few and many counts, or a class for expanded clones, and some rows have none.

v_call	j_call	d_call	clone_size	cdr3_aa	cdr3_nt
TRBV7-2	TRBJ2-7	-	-	CASSLRPGITYEQYF	TGTGCCAGCAGCTTGAGGCCAGGTATTACCTACGAGCAGTACTTC
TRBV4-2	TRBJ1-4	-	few	CASSQPGVEKLFF	TGTGCCAGCAGCCAACCAGGGGTCGAAAAACTGTTTTTT
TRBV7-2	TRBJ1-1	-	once	CASSLLGLNTEAFF	TGTGCCAGCAGCTTACTCGGTCTGAACACTGAAGCTTTCTTT
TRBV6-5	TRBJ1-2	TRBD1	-	CASSYYPGTGGGYTF	TGTGCCAGCAGTTACTACCCCGGGACAGGGGGAGGCTACACCTTC
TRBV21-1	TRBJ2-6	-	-	CASSKPGQALSGANVLTF	TGTGCCAGCAGCAAGCCGGGACAGGCCCTCTCTGGGGCCAACGTCCTGACTTTC
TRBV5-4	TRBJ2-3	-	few	CASSGTSTDTQYF	TGTGCCAGCAGCGGGACTAGCACAGATACGCAGTATTTT
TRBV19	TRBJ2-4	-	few	CATGGGKNIQYF	TGTGCCACTGGCGGTGGCAAAAACATTCAGTACTTC
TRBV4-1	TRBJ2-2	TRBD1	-	CASSRRQGDTGELFF	TGCGCCAGCAGCCGGCGACAGGGTGACACCGGGGAGCTGTTTTTT
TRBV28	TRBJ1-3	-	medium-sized	CASSSGADISGNTIYF	TGTGCCAGCAGCTCGGGGGCAGACATCAGTGGAAACACCATATATTTT
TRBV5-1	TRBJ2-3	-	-	CASSLGQATDTQYF	TGCGCCAGCAGCTTGGGGCAAGCCACAGATACGCAGTATTTT
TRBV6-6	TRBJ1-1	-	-	CASSADRNTEAFF	TGTGCCAGCAGTGCGGACCGAAACACTGAAGCTTTCTTT
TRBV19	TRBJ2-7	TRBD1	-	CASSIGPSTGVYEQYF	TGTGCCAGTAGTATAGGCCCCTCTACAGGGGTCTACGAGCAGTACTTC
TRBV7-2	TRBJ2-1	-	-	CASSLRGNSYNEQFF	TGTGCCAGCAGCTTAAGGGGGAACTCCTACAATGAGCAGTTCTTC
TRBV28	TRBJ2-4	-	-	CASSFLQNPGLRIQYF	TGTGCCAGCAGTTTTCTACAAAACCCAGGGTTGCGCATTCAGTACTTC
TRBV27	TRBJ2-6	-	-	CASSFFGGLSGANVLTF	TGTGCCAGCAGTTTTTTTGGGGGCCTCTCTGGGGCCAACGTCCTGACTTTC
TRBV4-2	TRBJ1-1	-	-	CASSQDRSPVEAFF	TGTGCCAGCAGCCAAGATAGGAGTCCGGTAGAAGCTTTCTTT
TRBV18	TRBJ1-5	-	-	CASSRPGAGQPQHF	TGTGCCAGCTCACGACCAGGGGCGGGTCAGCCCCAGCATTTT
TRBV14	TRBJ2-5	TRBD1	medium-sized	CASSQNRGQETQYF	TGTGCCAGCAGCCAAAACAGGGGCCAAGAGACCCAGTACTTC
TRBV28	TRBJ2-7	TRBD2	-	CASSQAGGYEQYF	TGTGCCAGCAGTCAAGCGGGAGGGTACGAGCAGTACTTC
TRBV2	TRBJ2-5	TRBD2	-	CASSSSERGPLNF	TGTGCCAGCAGCTCCTCGGAGCGGGGCCCCCTCAACTTC
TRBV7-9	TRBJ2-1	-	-	CASSRRGLAPPDEQFF	TGTGCCAGCAGCCGACGCGGACTGGCCCCTCCTGATGAGCAGTTCTTC
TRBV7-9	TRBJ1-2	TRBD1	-	CASSPTGGSSYGYTF	TGTGCCAGCAGCCCCACAGGGGGCTCCTCCTATGGCTACACCTTC
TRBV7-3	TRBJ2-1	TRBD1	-	CASSPGDRTTRQFF	TGTGCCAGCAGCCCGGGGGACAGGACCACCCGGCAGTTCTTC
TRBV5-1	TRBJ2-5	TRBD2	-	CASSLVSSGGDYARETQYF	TGCGCCAGCAGCTTGGTGTCTAGCGGGGGGGACTACGCCAGGGAGACCCAGTACTTC
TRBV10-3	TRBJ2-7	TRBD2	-	CAISDPGRSSYEQYF	TGTGCCATCAGTGACCCCGGGAGGAGCTCCTACGAGCAGTACTTC
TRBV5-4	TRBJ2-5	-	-	CASSSGGNQETQYF	TGTGCCAGCAGCTCTGGTGGTAACCAAGAGACCCAGTACTTC
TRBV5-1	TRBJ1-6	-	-	CASRSQGDSPLHF	TGCGCCAGCAGATCGCAGGGTGATTCACCCCTCCACTTT
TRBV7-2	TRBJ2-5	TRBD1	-	CASGQGWETQYF	TGTGCCAGCGGACAGGGTTGGGAGACCCAGTACTTC
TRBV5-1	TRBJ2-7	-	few	CASSPGRSPSYEQYF	TGCGCCAGCAGCCCCGGACGGAGTCCTTCCTACGAGCAGTACTTC
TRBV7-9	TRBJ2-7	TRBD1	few	CASSSRTGSSYEQYF	TGTGCCAGCAGCAGCCGGACAGGGAGCTCCTACGAGCAGTACTTC
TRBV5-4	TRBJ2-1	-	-	CASSFLRAGINEQFF	TGTGCCAGCAGCTTTTTGCGAGCGGGTATTAATGAGCAGTTCTTC
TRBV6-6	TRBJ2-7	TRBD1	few	CASRPGQAGEQYF	TGTGCCAGCAGACCAGGACAGGCGGGCGAGCAGTACTTC
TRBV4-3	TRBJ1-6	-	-	CASSQVRGTPLHF	TGCGCCAGCAGCCAAGTCCGAGGGACACCCCTCCACTTT
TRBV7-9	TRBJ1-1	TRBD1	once	CASHGGQYILNTEAFF	TGTGCCAGTCACGGGGGACAGTACATTCTGAACACTGAAGCTTTCTTT
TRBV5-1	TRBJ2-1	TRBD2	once	CASSLTRGGSYNEQFF	TGCGCCAGCAGCTTGACCCGGGGGGGTTCCTACAATGAGCAGTTCTTC
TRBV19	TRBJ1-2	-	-	CASSIGHNYGYTF	TGTGCCAGTAGTATCGGGCACAACTATGGCTACACCTTC
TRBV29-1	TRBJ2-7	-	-	CSVEGTNYEQYF	TGCAGCGTTGAGGGCACCAACTACGAGCAGTACTTC
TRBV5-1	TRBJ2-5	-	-	CASSLGTLEQETQYF	TGCGCCAGCAGCTTAGGGACATTAGAACAAGAGACCCAGTACTTC
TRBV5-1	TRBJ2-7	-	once	CASSLGGARDEQYF	TGCGCCAGCAGCTTGGGCGGGGCGCGGGACGAGCAGTACTTC
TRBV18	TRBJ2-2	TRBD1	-	CASSHAGTVNTGELFF	TGTGCCAGCTCACACGCCGGGACAGTGAACACCGGGGAGCTGTTTTTT
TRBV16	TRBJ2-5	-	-	CASSQSRQETQYF	TGTGCCAGCAGCCAATCGCGCCAAGAGACCCAGTACTTC
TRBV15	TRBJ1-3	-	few	CATSRDFGRSGNTIYF	TGTGCCACCAGCAGAGATTTCGGGAGGTCTGGAAACACCATATATTTT
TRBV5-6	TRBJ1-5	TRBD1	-	CASSLRGGRDQPQHF	TGTGCCAGCAGCTTGAGAGGGGGCAGGGATCAGCCCCAGCATTTT
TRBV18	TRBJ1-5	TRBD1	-	CASSLSTGNQPQHF	TGTGCCAGCTCACTCTCGACAGGGAATCAGCCCCAGCATTTT
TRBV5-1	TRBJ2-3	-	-	CASSLQRVRVTDTQYF	TGCGCCAGCAGCTTACAGCGGGTCCGGGTAACAGATACGCAGTATTTT
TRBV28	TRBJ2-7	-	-	CATGTHYIEQYF	TGTGCCACCGGGACTCATTATATCGAGCAGTACTTC
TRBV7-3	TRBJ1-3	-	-	CASSPRPGNTIYF	TGTGCCAGCAGCCCCCGTCCTGGAAACACCATATATTTT
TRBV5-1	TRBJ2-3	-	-	CASSLVGDTQYF	TGCGCCAGCAGCTTGGTCGGGGATACGCAGTATTTT
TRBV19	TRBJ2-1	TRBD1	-	CASLDRAYNEQFF	TGTGCCAGCCTCGACAGGGCTTACAATGAGCAGTTCTTC
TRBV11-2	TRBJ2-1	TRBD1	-	CASSLTGAHNEQFF	TGTGCCAGCAGCTTGACAGGGGCTCACAATGAGCAGTTCTTC
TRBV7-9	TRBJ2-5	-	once	CASSRRQLSESPTETQYF	TGTGCCAGCAGCCGTCGACAGCTATCTGAGTCCCCCACGGAGACCCAGTACTTC
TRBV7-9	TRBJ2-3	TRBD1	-	CASSLRGLTQRDTQYF	TGTGCCAGCAGCTTAAGGGGGCTTACCCAGCGGGATACGCAGTATTTT
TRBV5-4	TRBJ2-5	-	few	CASSPPGARIIQETQYF	TGTGCCAGCAGCCCGCCAGGGGCGCGGATAATACAAGAGACCCAGTACTTC
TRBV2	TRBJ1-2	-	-	CASSLDRRHYGYTF	TGTGCCAGCAGTTTAGACAGACGCCACTATGGCTACACCTTC
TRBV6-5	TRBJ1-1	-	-	CASGGLGNTEAFF	TGTGCCAGCGGGGGGTTGGGGAACACTGAAGCTTTCTTT
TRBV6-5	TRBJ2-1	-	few	CASSGPLREQFF	TGTGCCAGCAGTGGCCCACTACGAGAGCAGTTCTTC
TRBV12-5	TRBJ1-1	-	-	CASGLTGNTEAFF	TGTGCTAGTGGTTTGACAGGGAACACTGAAGCTTTCTTT
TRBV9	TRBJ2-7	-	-	CASSPGAGNPYEQYF	TGTGCCAGCAGCCCCGGGGCAGGGAATCCCTACGAGCAGTACTTC
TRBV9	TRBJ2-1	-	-	CASSVGQGSPYNEQFF	TGTGCCAGCAGCGTAGGGCAGGGGTCCCCCTACAATGAGCAGTTCTTC